Listed here are 6 T cell receptor beta chains from one sample, sequenced in a study of T cell changes during pregnancy in multiple sclerosis. TCRdb's table, derived via immunoSEQ multiplex PCR, lists solely in-frame clones and lacks some. The table includes tens of thousands of clones, about 91% detected once. This sample comprised peripheral blood, obtained in the first trimester of pregnancy. The receptors here all came from a female donor in good health, enrolled as a control in a pregnancy study.

This rearrangement joins TRBV5-6 to TRBJ2-1, with 7 bases aligning to TRBD2. This CDR3 has 14 amino acids. Germline CDR1 SGHDT, CDR2 YYEEEE. With V trimmed by 5 bases and J by 5 bases, 7 bases remained unmatched. The CDR3 nucleotides read TGTGCCAGCAGGTCGGGCGGGAGTCACAATGAGCAGTTCTTC. It is translated as CASRSGGSHNEQFF.

The rearrangement joins TRBV28 to TRBJ1-6; TRBD1 matches at 7 bases. Germline values: CDR1 MDHEN, CDR2 SYDVKM. J lost 4 bases, V lost 5 bases, and 23 bases had no gene match. The CDR3 is made up of 21 amino acids. CDR3 bases: TGTGCCAGCAGTAGCCCCCCCGGGACAGCAAGGGATCAAGAATATAATTCACCCCTCCACTTT. This sequence encodes CASSSPPGTARDQEYNSPLHF.

This rearrangement joins TRBV29-1 to TRBJ1-1, with unresolved D. Germline V gene lookup returns CDR1 SQVTM and CDR2 ANQGSEA. This CDR3 has 15 amino acids. V lost 4 bases, J lost 2 bases, and 17 bases lay in between. Written as DNA, the CDR3 is TGCAGCGTTGTTATCCGGGTCTATCCTAACACTGAAGCTTTCTTT. It is translated as CSVVIRVYPNTEAFF.

This chain connects TRBV4-3 to TRBJ1-2; no reliable D call. Trimming pared 1 base from V and 8 bases from J, leaving 11 bases between. The CDR3 contains 13 residues. The germline V gene has CDR1 LGHNA and CDR2 YSLEER. In nucleotides, the CDR3 is TGCGCCAGCAGCCAAGGGACTCCTCGGGGCTACACCTTC. The encoded protein is CASSQGTPRGYTF.

The CDR3 protein is CASSYAASGYGYTF. In DNA form, the CDR3 reads TGTGCCAGCAGTTACGCAGCCTCGGGCTATGGCTACACCTTC. The chain has TRBV6-5 and TRBJ1-2; D is unresolved. Germline CDR1 is MNHEY and CDR2 is SVGAGI. Trimming removed 2 bases from V and 4 bases from J, with 11 bases in between. The CDR3 has 14 residues.

J is TRBJ1-1 and V is TRBV27; D is unresolved. The CDR3 totals 12 residues. Germline CDR1 and CDR2: MNHEY and SMNVEV (reference sequence). Trimming removed 5 bases at V and 7 bases at J, with 11 bases between. As DNA, the CDR3 is TGTGCCAGCAGTGACGATGGGCTTGAAGCTTTCTTT. Amino acid sequence: CASSDDGLEAFF.